The TCR beta chain described here comes from a study of cytomegalovirus exposure and HLA in healthy donors. Findings and caveats of the study: In an earlier analysis, in fewer than 700 donors, most V segments appeared productive either ~87% or ~30% of the time.

A multiplex PCR was run with 60 Vbeta primers and 13 Jbeta primers. How the authors handled the data: Approximately 78 million unique TCR beta chains, roughly 11 million of them shared, were counted by a later analysis. The assay was immunoSEQ multiplex PCR, and TCRdb's table has in-frame clones only and misses some. The D gene and trimming were derived from the DNA, and the V and J assignments and clone size from that table. In the table there are 110,000 to 150,000 clones, around 70% of which are singletons. Germline lookup yields CDR1 ENHRY and CDR2 SYGVKD. This CDR3 is 14 amino acids long. Trimming took 6 bases from V and 4 from J; bases not matched to a gene: 8. Concerning this clone itself: Antigen: not known.

Sequenced material: PBMCs. The chain carries TRBV10-3 and TRBJ1-1; 7 bases agree with TRBD1. This TCR was sampled from a man in his forties or fifties in good health and CMV-seronegative. CDR3 amino acids: CAISETGFGTEAFF. The CDR3 DNA is TGTGCCATCAGCGAGACAGGGTTTGGCACTGAAGCTTTCTTT.